The source of this T cell receptor beta chain is a study of shared clonotypes between healthy human individuals. Tens of thousands of T cell genomes (approximately 190 ng DNA) went into each sorted-subset replicate. Measured with immunoSEQ multiplex PCR; TCRdb has only the in-frame clones, and not every one. The profile shows hundreds of thousands of clones, nearly 95% of them singletons. CD8 cells classed as naive were CD45RO-negative and positively selected for CCR7, excluding terminally differentiated effector memory CD45RA+ cells. Findings and limits, study-wide: Non-shared clonotypes had lower generation probabilities than those shared by all four donors. Estimated richness values were generally larger in naive subsets than in memory subsets.

This CDR3 region has 13 residues. The germline V gene has CDR1 SNHLY and CDR2 FYNNEI. Unmatched junction bases numbered 13, after V lost 7 bases and J lost 13 bases. Note on this clone: Its antigen is unknown. The same CDR3 can be traced to other DNA sequences in this sample.

This TCR was sampled from a young man in good health. The genes are TRBV2 and TRBJ2-1; 7 bases line up with TRBD2. The sample taken for sequencing was naive CD8+ T cells sorted from blood. In DNA, the CDR3 is TGTGCCAGCACGCTAGCGGTCTACAACGAACAGTTCTTC. Translated, it gives CASTLAVYNEQFF.